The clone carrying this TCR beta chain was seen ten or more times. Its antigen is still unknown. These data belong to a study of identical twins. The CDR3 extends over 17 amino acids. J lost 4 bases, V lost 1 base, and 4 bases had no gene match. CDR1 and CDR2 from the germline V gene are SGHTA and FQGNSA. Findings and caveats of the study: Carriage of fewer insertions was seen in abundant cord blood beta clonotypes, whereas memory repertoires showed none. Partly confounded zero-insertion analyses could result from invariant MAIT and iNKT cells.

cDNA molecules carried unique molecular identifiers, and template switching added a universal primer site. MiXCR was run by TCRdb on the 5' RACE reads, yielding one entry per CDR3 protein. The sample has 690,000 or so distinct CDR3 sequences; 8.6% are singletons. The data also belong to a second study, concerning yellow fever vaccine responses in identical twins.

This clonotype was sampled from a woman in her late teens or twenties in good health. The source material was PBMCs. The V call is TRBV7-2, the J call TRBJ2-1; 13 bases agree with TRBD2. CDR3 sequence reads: CASSLGLAGGSYNEQFF. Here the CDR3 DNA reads TGTGCCAGCAGCTTAGGACTAGCGGGGGGATCATACAATGAGCAGTTCTTC.